The present entry profiles one T cell receptor (beta chain) with its context. Its antigen is not known. Sequencing used immunoSEQ multiplex PCR; TCRdb keeps in-frame clones, though not all of them. The top ten hold over 20% of the sample, which has about 57,000 clones, just under 95% seen once. This sample is part of a study of OX40 agonist ivuxolimab in advanced cancers. Study context: Patients received ivuxolimab, an agonistic anti-OX40 (CD134) antibody. Three dose-escalation patients had partial responses: one with hepatocellular carcinoma and two with cutaneous melanoma.

Study-wide results and caveats: CD8+ T cells averaged more expanded clones than CD4+.

Germline V gene data show CDR1 as LGHNA and CDR2 as YSLEER. The CDR3 has 16 amino acids. V was pared by 0 bases and J by 2 bases, with 12 bases between. This sequence joins TRBV4-3 and TRBJ2-3; tentative D call: TRBD2 (5 bases). The sequence was collected from an adult with an advanced solid tumor such as melanoma, head and neck, liver or kidney cancer. The sample here was CD4+ or CD8+ T cells sorted from blood, taken in a trial of the OX40 agonist ivuxolimab. The CDR3 loop reads CASSQDTLASTDTQYF. CDR3 nucleotide sequence: TGCGCCAGCAGCCAAGATACGCTAGCTTCCACAGATACGCAGTATTTT.